The 31 T cell receptor beta chains given below trace back to one sample, sequenced in a study of CD8 T cells in Susac syndrome. Random hexamers served to reverse transcribe about 0.45 to 1 ug RNA. TCRdb recomputed calls from the immunoSEQ multiplex PCR reads with MiXCR, one row per CDR3 protein. The sample has about 89,000 distinct CDR3 sequences, 85% to 95% seen once. The specimen was CD8+ T cells from PBMCs. The receptor set was obtained from a human donor in good health.

A note on this clonotype: The germline gene is not matched at one end of the junction; a read error may be the cause. This chain uses TRBV29-1 with TRBJ2-7; 10 bases match TRBD2. The CDR3 consists of 10 residues. CDR1 SQVTM and CDR2 ANQGSEA come from the germline V gene. This CDR3 reads CSVVAGGLLF. The CDR3 region has the DNA TGCAGCGTTGTAGCGGGGGGCCTCCTCTTC.

This clonotype was observed once. This chain links TRBV27 with TRBJ1-1, with TRBD1 matching 9 bases. The length of the CDR3 is 16 residues. V was pared by 7 bases and J by 4 bases, with 13 bases of the junction left unmatched. Per germline, CDR1 MNHEY and CDR2 SMNVEV (reference sequence). CDR3 DNA sequence: TGTGCCAGCACCCATTTTACAGGGGGCGGAGGCACTGAAGCTTTCTTT. It translates to CASTHFTGGGGTEAFF.

The chain has TRBV3-1 and TRBJ1-2, with 11 nucleotides matching TRBD1. The CDR3 sequence is 15 residues long. Germline-derived CDR1 and CDR2 are LGHDT and YNNKEL (reference sequence). The V and J ends lost 5 bases and 5 bases, in that order; junction bases with no gene match: 7. CDR3 sequence: CASSTGTGGPYGYTF. CDR3 nucleotide sequence: TGTGCCAGCAGCACCGGGACAGGGGGTCCGTATGGCTACACCTTC.

The rearrangement joins TRBV14 to TRBJ1-1; D not certain. Trimming stripped 4 bases from V and 0 bases from J, with 6 bases between. The CDR3 spans 13 residues. Germline-derived CDR1 and CDR2 are SGHDN and FVKESK. CDR3 DNA: TGTGCCAGCAGCCGTACAATGAACACTGAAGCTTTCTTT. This sequence encodes CASSRTMNTEAFF.

This chain joins TRBV7-9 and TRBJ2-1; D is perhaps TRBD1 (5 bases). The CDR3 covers 14 residues. Per the germline V gene, CDR1 is SEHNR and CDR2 is FQNEAQ (reference sequence). V was cut by 0 bases and J by 5 bases, with 8 bases left in between. The CDR3 bases are TGTGCCAGCAGCTTAGCGGGGCCCGACAATGAGCAGTTCTTC. Its protein is CASSLAGPDNEQFF.

This sequence joins TRBV9 and TRBJ2-7; 12 nucleotides line up with TRBD1. With V trimmed by 4 bases and J by 4 bases, 6 bases remained unmatched. Germline V gene data show CDR1 as SGDLS and CDR2 as YYNGEE. The CDR3 contains 15 residues. The CDR3 loop reads CASSPGTGGAYEQYF. Here the CDR3 DNA reads TGTGCCAGCAGCCCTGGGACAGGGGGCGCGTACGAGCAGTACTTC.

In DNA, the CDR3 is TGTGCCAGCAGCTCCGGGACAGGGCTGGAGGGCTACACCTTC. Residues: CASSSGTGLEGYTF. This chain joins TRBV7-3 and TRBJ1-2, with TRBD1 matching 9 bases. Looked up from germline, CDR1 is SGHTA and CDR2 is FQGTGA. V dropped 4 bases and J dropped 8; count of bases not matched to a gene: 8. The CDR3 is made up of 14 amino acids.

V is TRBV6-5 and J is TRBJ1-2, with D possibly TRBD1 on 6 matching bases. The CDR3 consists of 14 residues. Germline loops: CDR1 MNHEY, CDR2 SVGAGI. Trimming stripped 7 bases from V and 8 bases from J, with 20 bases between. Here the CDR3 DNA reads TGTGCCAGCATTTTAGTCCCGAGGGGGTGGGGCTACACCTTC. This codes for CASILVPRGWGYTF.

The V and J genes are TRBV5-6 and TRBJ1-2; the D gene is possibly TRBD1 (5 bases). CDR3 length: 13 amino acids. V was shortened by 6 bases and J by 2 bases, with 11 bases between the two germline ends. Germline values: CDR1 SGHDT, CDR2 YYEEEE. CDR3 nucleotide sequence: TGTGCCAGCACCCTGGGGGGGAACTATGGCTACACCTTC. Amino acid sequence: CASTLGGNYGYTF.

V is TRBV29-1 and J is TRBJ1-2; no reliable D call. The CDR3 is 13 residues long. The germline V gene encodes CDR1 SQVTM and CDR2 ANQGSEA. Trimming left V 5 bases short and J 5 bases short, with 15 bases between. As DNA, the CDR3 is TGCAGCGTTCGAGGGTGGATTGGGTATGGCTACACCTTC. Residues: CSVRGWIGYGYTF.

V and J are TRBV13 and TRBJ2-1; unclear D gene. The CDR3 runs 12 residues. Germline CDR1 PRHDT, CDR2 FYEKMQ (reference sequence). Trimming left V 8 bases short and J 12 bases short, with 17 bases between. The CDR3 bases are TGTGCCAGCTCATCTATGATGACCCTGCAGTTCTTC. Its translation: CASSSMMTLQFF.

The chain joins TRBV5-1 to TRBJ2-3; D is ambiguous. V was clipped by 4 bases and J by 0 bases, with 12 bases between them. CDR1 is SGHRS and CDR2 is YFSETQ in the germline V gene. The CDR3 has 15 residues. CDR3 nucleotides: TGCGCCAGCAGCATCCGGACGGATAGCACAGATACGCAGTATTTT. This codes for CASSIRTDSTDTQYF.

The chain links TRBV4-1 to TRBJ2-1; D may be TRBD1 (5 bases). Between the trimmed V and J ends, which lost 0 bases and 2 bases, there was a span of 11 bases. The CDR3 spans 16 residues. CDR1 is MGHRA and CDR2 is YSYEKL in the germline V gene. The CDR3, as DNA: TGCGCCAGCAGCCAAGAGGCAGGGCGAGCCTACAATGAGCAGTTCTTC. This gives the protein CASSQEAGRAYNEQFF.

CDR3 DNA: TGTGCCAGCAGCTTAGGAACTAGCGGACGCACAGATACGCAGTATTTT. It yields the protein CASSLGTSGRTDTQYF. V gene TRBV7-6 combines with J gene TRBJ2-3; 8 nucleotides agree with TRBD2. The J segment lost 1 base and the V segment lost 1 base, leaving 4 bases of the junction unmatched. The CDR3 spans 16 residues. Germline V gene sequence: CDR1 SGHVS, CDR2 FNYEAQ.

CDR3 bases: TGCGCCAGCAGCTTGCGGGCAGGGGCCGATGAGCAGTTCTTC. It yields the protein CASSLRAGADEQFF. The J gene is TRBJ2-1, the V gene TRBV5-1; D might be TRBD1 (6 bases). The CDR3 is 14 amino acids. V lost 1 base to trimming and J lost 8 bases, with 13 bases between them. Germline V gives CDR1 SGHRS, CDR2 YFSETQ.

The rearrangement joins TRBV29-1 to TRBJ2-7; 8 bases are shared with TRBD1. The CDR3 runs to 13 residues. CDR1 and CDR2 (germline): SQVTM, ANQGSEA. V lost 7 bases and J lost 2; bases outside the gene matches: 7. CDR3 loop: CSGRDRLTYEQYF. The CDR3 DNA is TGCAGCGGGCGGGACAGGTTAACCTACGAGCAGTACTTC.

The chain uses TRBV2 and TRBJ2-7; no firm D call. CDR1 SNHLY and CDR2 FYNNEI come from the germline V gene. Trimming cost V 8 bases and J 3 bases, with 11 bases left between them. The CDR3 has 12 residues. The CDR3: CASSATNYEQYF. The CDR3 region has the DNA TGTGCCAGCTCCGCTACTAACTACGAGCAGTACTTC.

The J gene is TRBJ1-2, the V gene TRBV27; possible D gene TRBD1, 6 bases. Trimming shortened V by 3 bases and J by 6 bases, and 11 bases separated the two germline ends. CDR3 length equals 13 residues. The germline CDR1 and CDR2 sequences are MNHEY and SMNVEV (reference sequence). For the CDR3, the DNA is TGTGCCAGCAGTTTGGGTCCAGGGGATGGCTACACCTTC. This gives the protein CASSLGPGDGYTF.

The chain is built from TRBV11-2 and TRBJ2-5; no clear D gene. Per the germline V gene, CDR1 is SGHAT and CDR2 is FQNNGV. V was cut by 4 bases and J by 4 bases, with 13 bases left in between. This CDR3 comprises 14 residues. CDR3 DNA: TGTGCCAGCAGCTCCTTGGTCATCGGAGAGACCCAGTACTTC. This sequence encodes CASSSLVIGETQYF.

The gene calls are TRBV6-2 or TRBV6-3 and TRBJ1-2, with D tentatively TRBD1 (6 bases). CDR1 MNHEY and CDR2 SVGEGT come from the germline V gene. Trimming stripped 2 bases from V and 4 bases from J, with 11 bases between. This CDR3 has 14 residues. In DNA form, the CDR3 reads TGTGCCAGCAGTTACACAGGGCCCTCCTATGGCTACACCTTC. It specifies CASSYTGPSYGYTF.

The chain combines TRBV30 with TRBJ1-2; a possible D gene is TRBD1 (6 bases). The germline V gene encodes CDR1 GTSNPN and CDR2 SVGIG (reference sequence). V was shortened by 2 bases and J by 6 bases, with 19 bases between the two germline ends. CDR3 length: 15 amino acids. In DNA, the CDR3 is TGTGCCTGGAGTTATTTCGGGGGCGACAGGAATGGCTACACCTTC. Amino acid sequence: CAWSYFGGDRNGYTF.

This chain connects TRBV12-3 or TRBV12-4 to TRBJ2-7; D unresolved. V was shortened by 7 bases and J by 1 base, with 11 bases between the two germline ends. This CDR3 is built from 13 residues. CDR3 nucleotide sequence: TGTGCCAGCAACATCCCGGCTTCCTACGAGCAGTACTTC. Translating gives CASNIPASYEQYF.

V and J are TRBV6-5 and TRBJ1-1; D is possibly TRBD1 (5 bases). The CDR3 contains 17 residues. The V end lost 0 bases, the J end lost 0 bases, and 14 bases lay between the germline ends. CDR1 and CDR2 from the germline V gene are MNHEY and SVGAGI. CDR3 nucleotides: TGTGCCAGCAGTTACTCGAGGCAGGGCGGATTGAACACTGAAGCTTTCTTT. Translated: CASSYSRQGGLNTEAFF.

The V call is TRBV27, the J call TRBJ2-3; D is unresolved. Germline CDR1 MNHEY, CDR2 SMNVEV (reference sequence). Trimming pared 0 bases from V and 1 base from J, leaving 5 bases between. This CDR3 comprises 14 residues. The CDR3 nucleotides are TGTGCCAGCAGTTTATCGATAGGCACAGATACGCAGTATTTT. Its protein product is CASSLSIGTDTQYF.

The genes are TRBV5-1 and TRBJ2-7; D possibly corresponds to TRBD1 (6 bases). This CDR3 is built from 13 residues. In germline, CDR1 is SGHRS, CDR2 YFSETQ. The V gene lost 4 bases and the J gene lost 3 bases, with 11 bases spanning the gap. The CDR3 loop reads CASSSRGIYEQYF. In nucleotides, the CDR3 is TGCGCCAGCAGCAGCAGGGGCATCTACGAGCAGTACTTC. Variable domain in full (rest from reference TRBV5-1 and TRBJ2-7): KAGVTQTPRYLIKTRGQQVTLSCSPISGHRSVSWYQQTPGQGLQFLFEYFSETQRNKGNFPGRFSGRQFSNSRSEMNVSTLELGDSALYLCASSSRGIYEQYFGPGTRLTVT.

The chain employs TRBV7-9 and TRBJ1-1; a possible D gene is TRBD1 (5 bases). V dropped 6 bases and J dropped 4 bases, with 15 bases sitting between them. The CDR3 has 14 amino acids. Germline CDR1 reads SEHNR; CDR2 reads FQNEAQ (reference sequence). CDR3 nucleotides: TGTGCCAGCAGTCTGGCGTTGGGGGGCACTGAAGCTTTCTTT. Residues: CASSLALGGTEAFF. Using reference TRBV7-9 and TRBJ1-1 for the parts outside the CDR3, the full variable domain is DTGVSQNPRHKITKRGQNVTFRCDPISEHNRLYWYRQTLGQGPEFLTYFQNEAQLEKSRLLSDRFSAERPKGSFSTLEIQRTEQGDSAMYLCASSLALGGTEAFFGQGTRLTVV.

This clonotype was detected only once. This sequence joins TRBV3-1 and TRBJ2-6; D is ambiguous. Germline V gene sequence: CDR1 LGHDT, CDR2 YNNKEL (reference sequence). The CDR3 spans 15 residues. The V gene lost 4 bases and the J gene lost 4 bases, with 11 bases spanning the gap. CDR3 in amino acids: CASSPQRAGANVLTF. Here the CDR3 DNA reads TGTGCCAGCAGCCCCCAAAGGGCAGGGGCCAACGTCCTGACTTTC.

The rearrangement uses TRBV5-1 and TRBJ1-5; D may be TRBD1 (5 bases). The CDR3 spans 15 residues. Germline CDR1 SGHRS, CDR2 YFSETQ. The V gene lost 3 bases and the J gene lost 0 bases, with 10 bases spanning the gap. CDR3 in DNA: TGCGCCAGCAGCTCTTCGGGGGGTAGCAATCAGCCCCAGCATTTT. Translated, it gives CASSSSGGSNQPQHF.

A word on this clonotype: Given the absence of the conserved phenylalanine or tryptophan at the CDR3 end, a read error is likely. The rearrangement links TRBV27 to TRBJ1-1, with D possibly being TRBD1 (6 bases). V lost 6 bases and J lost 3, with 11 bases in between. CDR3 size: 13 residues. Per germline, CDR1 MNHEY and CDR2 SMNVEV (reference sequence). CDR3: CASRRGGYTEAFL. In nucleotides, the CDR3 is TGTGCCAGCAGAAGGGGGGGGTACACTGAAGCTTTCCTT.

V usage is TRBV7-2 and J usage is TRBJ1-1; D uncertain. Germline assignment: CDR1 SGHTA and CDR2 FQGNSA. CDR3 length: 14 residues. Trimming took 3 bases from V and 4 from J, leaving 12 bases between them. CDR3 amino acids: CASSFMGSGTEAFF. The DNA of the CDR3 is TGTGCCAGCAGCTTCATGGGCTCGGGCACTGAAGCTTTCTTT. Complete variable domain (other parts from reference TRBV7-2 and TRBJ1-1): GAGVSQSPSNKVTEKGKDVELRCDPISGHTALYWYRQSLGQGLEFLIYFQGNSAPDKSGLPSDRFSAERTGGSVSTLTIQRTQQEDSAVYLCASSFMGSGTEAFFGQGTRLTVV.

Of note for this clonotype: One end of the junction varies from germline; a read error may be responsible. This chain uses TRBV10-2 with TRBJ2-1; D may correspond to TRBD1 or TRBD2 (5 bases each). CDR3 length: 12 residues. Germline V CDR1 and CDR2: WSHSY, SAAADI. The CDR3 DNA reads as TGCGCCAGCAGTGAGCTAGGGGACCGCTCCGCCTTC. Its protein product is CASSELGDRSAF.